These 25 T cell receptor beta chains were all obtained from the same sample, sequenced in a study of CD4+ T cells in melanoma. Method: immunoSEQ multiplex PCR; TCRdb's copy keeps in-frame clones and lacks some. The sample includes 9,000 to 10,000 clones, 69% of them seen just once. Sample: peripheral blood. The receptors originated from a human donor with melanoma.

The gene calls are TRBV7-8 and TRBJ1-2, with D hard to call. The CDR3 has 14 residues. V was pared by 2 bases and J by 5 bases, with 12 bases between. Per germline, CDR1 SGHVS and CDR2 FQNEAQ. The CDR3 reads CASSLSSVGYGYTF. The CDR3 nucleotides read TGTGCCAGCAGCTTATCGTCGGTGGGGTATGGCTACACCTTC.

The V call is TRBV6-1, the J call TRBJ1-5; D gene ambiguous. The CDR3 is 14 residues long. Per the germline V gene, CDR1 is MNHNS and CDR2 is SASEGT. Trimming shortened V by 1 base and J by 7 bases, and 11 bases separated the two germline ends. CDR3 nucleotides: TGTGCCAGCAGTGAAGTGGCAGACCTACAGCCCCAGCATTTT. Translation gives CASSEVADLQPQHF.

This rearrangement joins TRBV29-1 to TRBJ2-1; TRBD1 matches at 8 bases. Trimming removed 6 bases from V and 0 bases from J; junction bases left unmatched: 4. The length of the CDR3 is 14 residues. Germline V CDR1 and CDR2: SQVTM, ANQGSEA. The CDR3 nucleotides are TGCAGCGTGCGGACAGGGAGCTCCTACAATGAGCAGTTCTTC. Its protein is CSVRTGSSYNEQFF.

The V call is TRBV7-9, the J call TRBJ2-7, with a possible D match to TRBD2 (6 bases). Germline V gene sequence: CDR1 SEHNR, CDR2 FQNEAQ (reference sequence). V shed 4 bases and J shed 4 bases, with 11 bases lying between them. The CDR3 consists of 13 residues. CDR3 protein: CASSSVGGYEQYF. The CDR3 DNA follows: TGTGCCAGCAGCTCCGTGGGGGGTTACGAGCAGTACTTC.

Here the CDR3 reads CASSQDEGGGSPYEQYF. CDR3 DNA sequence: TGTGCCAGCAGCCAAGATGAAGGTGGAGGGAGCCCCTACGAGCAGTACTTC. The V gene is TRBV4-2, the J gene TRBJ2-7, with a weak D call TRBD2 (6 bases). Germline V gives CDR1 LGHNA, CDR2 YNFKEQ. The CDR3 is made up of 17 amino acids. Trimming cost V 0 bases and J 2 bases, with 17 bases left between them.

The chain recombines TRBV5-8 with TRBJ1-1, with D unclear. Trimming pared 2 bases from V and 4 bases from J, leaving 9 bases between. CDR3 length equals 13 residues. Per the germline V gene, CDR1 is SGHTS and CDR2 is YDEGEE. Here the CDR3 reads CASSLAVATEAFF. CDR3 sequence (DNA): TGTGCCAGCAGCTTAGCGGTGGCCACTGAAGCTTTCTTT.

This clone was seen a single time. The chain links TRBV15 to TRBJ2-7; 8 bases map to TRBD1. Germline CDR1 and CDR2: LNHNV and YYDKDF (reference sequence). With 0 bases clipped from V and 5 bases from J, the junction kept 9 bases outside the gene matches. This CDR3 contains 16 residues. In DNA, the CDR3 is TGTGCCACCAGCAGAGATCCTTGGACAGGGTCCCACGAGCAGTACTTC. It specifies CATSRDPWTGSHEQYF.

V and J are TRBV7-2 and TRBJ1-1; the D gene is possibly TRBD1 (5 bases). This CDR3 region has 13 residues. Germline-derived CDR1 and CDR2 are SGHTA and FQGNSA. Trimming stripped 5 bases from V and 3 bases from J, with 10 bases between. CDR3 region: CASSPQQDTEAFF. The DNA of the CDR3 is TGTGCCAGCAGCCCTCAACAGGACACTGAAGCTTTCTTT.

The chain has TRBV28 and TRBJ1-6; the D gene is possibly TRBD1 (5 bases). CDR3 length: 16 residues. From germline, CDR1 is MDHEN and CDR2 SYDVKM. V was clipped by 4 bases and J by 3 bases, with 13 bases between them. This chain's CDR3 is CASSSQTEVYNSPLHF. The CDR3 DNA sequence: TGTGCCAGCAGTTCCCAGACAGAAGTCTATAATTCACCCCTCCACTTT.

The chain combines TRBV28 with TRBJ1-4; no clear D gene. Trimming stripped 2 bases from V and 1 base from J, with 2 bases between. CDR1 is MDHEN, CDR2 SYDVKM, per germline. This CDR3 has 13 amino acids. CDR3 amino acids: CASSLETNEKLFF. The CDR3 nucleotides read TGTGCCAGCAGTTTAGAAACTAATGAAAAACTGTTTTTT.

This clone was recorded once. This chain links TRBV4-2 with TRBJ2-5, with 7 bases matching TRBD2. There are 16 residues in the CDR3. Trimming removed 4 bases from V and 5 bases from J; junction bases left unmatched: 13. CDR1 LGHNA and CDR2 YNFKEQ come from the germline V gene. CDR3 in amino acids: CASSPNGGTGRETQYF. The CDR3 region has the DNA TGTGCCAGCAGCCCTAACGGGGGGACGGGAAGGGAGACCCAGTACTTC.

In this sample, this clone turned up once. The chain recombines TRBV11-1 with TRBJ2-7; D not resolved. V dropped 2 bases and J dropped 1 base, with 9 bases sitting between them. This CDR3 region has 14 residues. Germline CDR1 reads SGHAT; CDR2 reads FQDESV (reference sequence). In DNA, the CDR3 is TGTGCCAGCAGCTTATCTCCTAGTTCCTACGAGCAGTACTTC. Translated, it gives CASSLSPSSYEQYF. The variable domain in full, completed from reference TRBV11-1 and TRBJ2-7, reads EAEVAQSPRYKITEKSQAVAFWCDPISGHATLYWYRQILGQGPELLVQFQDESVVDDSQLPKDRFSAERLKGVDSTLKIQPAELGDSAMYLCASSLSPSSYEQYFGPGTRLTVT.

As for this clone: Other DNA sequences in this sample translate to the same CDR3. V gene TRBV14 combines with J gene TRBJ2-5; D is unclear. Germline V gene lookup returns CDR1 SGHDN and CDR2 FVKESK. V was trimmed by 0 bases and J by 5 bases, leaving 7 bases between them. The CDR3 totals 13 residues. The DNA of the CDR3 is TGTGCCAGCAGCCAAGATAGGTTGGAGACCCAGTACTTC. Protein product: CASSQDRLETQYF.

This chain uses TRBV6-1 with TRBJ1-1; possibly TRBD1 for D (6 bases). Germline V gene data show CDR1 as MNHNS and CDR2 as SASEGT. The CDR3 runs to 15 residues. V lost 4 bases and J 4 bases, leaving 16 bases between the germline ends. The CDR3 region is CASSVQGLGSTEAFF. The CDR3 nucleotides read TGTGCCAGCAGTGTACAGGGTCTAGGCAGCACTGAAGCTTTCTTT.

J is TRBJ1-6 and V is TRBV6-5; the match to TRBD1 covers 7 bases. Trimming cost V 2 bases and J 8 bases; bases outside gene matches: 6. In germline, CDR1 is MNHEY, CDR2 SVGAGI. The CDR3 spans 15 residues. The CDR3 reads CASSYTTGIDSPLHF. CDR3 coding DNA: TGTGCCAGCAGTTACACGACAGGGATTGATTCACCCCTCCACTTT.

The genes are TRBV9 and TRBJ2-3; 8 nucleotides match TRBD2. The V segment lost 4 bases and the J segment 2 bases; nucleotides outside the gene matches: 3. The germline V gene encodes CDR1 SGDLS and CDR2 YYNGEE. The CDR3 extends over 14 amino acids. This CDR3 is CASSPGGDTDTQYF. Here the CDR3 DNA reads TGTGCCAGCAGCCCCGGGGGGGACACAGATACGCAGTATTTT.

The sample holds a few counts of this clone. The chain is built from TRBV7-9 and TRBJ2-1; D is perhaps TRBD2 (6 bases). Germline V gives CDR1 SEHNR, CDR2 FQNEAQ (reference sequence). The CDR3 runs 15 residues. V was clipped by 5 bases and J by 9 bases, with 20 bases between them. The CDR3 loop is CASSLLAGRIGEQFF. In nucleotides, the CDR3 is TGTGCCAGCAGCCTCCTTGCGGGGCGTATAGGTGAGCAGTTCTTC.

The chain is built from TRBV6-5 and TRBJ1-3, with unresolved D. The V gene's germline CDR1 is MNHEY and CDR2 SVGAGI. The germline V and J ends were trimmed by 7 bases and 0 bases, with 13 bases remaining between them. CDR3 length equals 15 residues. The CDR3: CASTRRSFSGNTIYF. The CDR3 nucleotides read TGTGCCAGCACTCGGAGGTCCTTCTCTGGAAACACCATATATTTT.

This chain connects TRBV6-1 to TRBJ1-5, with 8 positions matching TRBD1. The CDR3 spans 14 residues. V dropped 4 bases and J dropped 3; count of bases not matched to a gene: 2. Germline CDR1 is MNHNS and CDR2 is SASEGT. The CDR3 loop is CASSAGQANQPQHF. The CDR3 DNA reads TGTGCCAGCAGTGCGGGACAGGCCAATCAGCCCCAGCATTTT.

This chain connects TRBV5-6 to TRBJ1-5, with D possibly being TRBD1 (5 bases). CDR1 and CDR2 (germline): SGHDT, YYEEEE. Trimming took 4 bases from V and 0 from J, leaving 17 bases between them. This CDR3 is built from 17 residues. The CDR3 region has the DNA TGTGCCAGCAGCGAGACGAGAGGGGTTTATAGCAATCAGCCCCAGCATTTT. Translating it yields CASSETRGVYSNQPQHF.

The V and J genes are TRBV13 and TRBJ2-6; D unclear. Trimming stripped 4 bases from V and 0 bases from J, with 10 bases between. The CDR3 is 16 amino acids. Germline CDR1 PRHDT, CDR2 FYEKMQ (reference sequence). CDR3 sequence (DNA): TGTGCCAGCAGCTCGGTCCATAACTCTGGGGCCAACGTCCTGACTTTC. Translating gives CASSSVHNSGANVLTF.

The V call is TRBV7-2, the J call TRBJ2-1, with D unclear. The CDR3 spans 12 residues. In germline, CDR1 is SGHTA, CDR2 FQGNSA. The germline V and J ends were trimmed by 0 bases and 11 bases, with 8 bases remaining between them. DNA for the CDR3: TGTGCCAGCAGCTTAGCAAAAAATAAGCAGTTCTTC. Encoded protein: CASSLAKNKQFF. Supplemented by reference TRBV7-2 and TRBJ2-1, the full variable domain reads GAGVSQSPSNKVTEKGKDVELRCDPISGHTALYWYRQSLGQGLEFLIYFQGNSAPDKSGLPSDRFSAERTGGSVSTLTIQRTQQEDSAVYLCASSLAKNKQFFGPGTRLTVL.

This clone appeared a single time. The CDR3 sequence: CASSQTGLSEPQHF. CDR3 nucleotides: TGTGCCAGCAGTCAGACAGGGTTGAGTGAGCCCCAGCATTTT. V and J are TRBV6-6 and TRBJ1-5; TRBD1 agrees at 7 bases. CDR3 length: 14 amino acids. CDR1 and CDR2 from the germline V gene are MNHNY and SVGAGI (reference sequence). With 5 bases clipped from V and 8 bases from J, the junction kept 9 bases outside the gene matches.

This clone was detected many times. This chain links TRBV6-1 with TRBJ1-3; the match to TRBD1 covers 10 bases. Germline lookup yields CDR1 MNHNS and CDR2 SASEGT. The length of the CDR3 is 15 residues. The junction had 4 bases not matched to a gene; V was cut back by 5 bases and J by 3 bases. The DNA of the CDR3 is TGTGCCAGCAGTAGACAGGGGGCTCGTGGAAACACCATATATTTT. Its translation is CASSRQGARGNTIYF.

The chain joins TRBV10-3 to TRBJ2-7, with 9 positions matching TRBD2. Germline CDR1 reads ENHRY; CDR2 reads SYGVKD. Trimming cost V 10 bases and J 3 bases; bases outside gene matches: 4. This CDR3 has 12 residues. This CDR3 is CASGAGGYEQYF. For the CDR3, the DNA is TGTGCCAGCGGAGCGGGAGGCTACGAGCAGTACTTC.